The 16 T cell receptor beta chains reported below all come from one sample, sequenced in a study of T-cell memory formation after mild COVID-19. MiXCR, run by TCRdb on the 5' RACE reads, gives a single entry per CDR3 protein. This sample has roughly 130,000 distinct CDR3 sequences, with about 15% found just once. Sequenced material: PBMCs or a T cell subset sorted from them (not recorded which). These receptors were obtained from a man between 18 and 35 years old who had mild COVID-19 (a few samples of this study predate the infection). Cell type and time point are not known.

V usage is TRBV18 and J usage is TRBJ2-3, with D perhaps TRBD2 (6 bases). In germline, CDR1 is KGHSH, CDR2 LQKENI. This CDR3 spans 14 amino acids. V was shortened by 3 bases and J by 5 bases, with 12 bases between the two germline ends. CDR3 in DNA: TGTGCCAGCTCACCTTTGCACGGGGGAGATACGCAGTATTTT. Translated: CASSPLHGGDTQYF.

CDR3 protein: CASSLARASQETQYF. DNA of the CDR3: TGTGCCAGCTCACTTGCCCGGGCTAGCCAAGAGACCCAGTACTTC. This rearrangement joins TRBV18 to TRBJ2-5; D remains unclear. CDR1 and CDR2 from the germline V gene are KGHSH and LQKENI. V shed 4 bases and J shed 1 base, with 13 bases lying between them. This CDR3 is 15 amino acids long. Based on the CDR3 plus reference TRBV18 and TRBJ2-5, the full variable domain is NAGVMQNPRHLVRRRGQEARLRCSPMKGHSHVYWYRQLPEEGLKFMVYLQKENIIDESGMPKERFSAEFPKEGPSILRIQQVVRGDSAAYFCASSLARASQETQYFGPGTRLLVL.

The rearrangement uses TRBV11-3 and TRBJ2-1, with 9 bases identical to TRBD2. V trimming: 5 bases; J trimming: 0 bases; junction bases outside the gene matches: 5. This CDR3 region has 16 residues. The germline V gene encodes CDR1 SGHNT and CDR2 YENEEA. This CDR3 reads CASSRAGGHSYNEQFF. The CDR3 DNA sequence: TGTGCCAGCAGCCGAGCGGGGGGCCACTCCTACAATGAGCAGTTCTTC.

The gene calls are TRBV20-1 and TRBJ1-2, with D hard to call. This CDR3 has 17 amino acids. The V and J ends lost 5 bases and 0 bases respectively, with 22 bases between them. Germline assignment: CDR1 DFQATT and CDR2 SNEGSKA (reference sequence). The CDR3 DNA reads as TGCAGTGCTCCCCTGAGGGTCAGAGACGCAGCTAACTATGGCTACACCTTC. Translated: CSAPLRVRDAANYGYTF.

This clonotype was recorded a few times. CDR3 sequence: CASRKQGRGQETQYF. The CDR3 DNA sequence: TGTGCCAGCAGAAAACAGGGGAGGGGGCAAGAGACCCAGTACTTC. The chain is built from TRBV5-5 and TRBJ2-5, with D perhaps TRBD1 or TRBD2 (7 bases each). This CDR3 comprises 15 residues. Germline V gene data show CDR1 as SGHKS and CDR2 as YYEKEE (reference sequence). V dropped 5 bases and J dropped 2 bases, with 16 bases sitting between them.

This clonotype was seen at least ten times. The CDR3 loop is CASSWKGLNTGELFF. The CDR3 bases are TGCGCCAGCAGCTGGAAAGGATTGAACACCGGGGAGCTGTTTTTT. The genes are TRBV5-1 and TRBJ2-2; no reliable D call. Germline V lookup: CDR1 SGHRS, CDR2 YFSETQ. The CDR3 extends over 15 amino acids. V was trimmed by 3 bases and J by 1 base, leaving 10 bases between them.

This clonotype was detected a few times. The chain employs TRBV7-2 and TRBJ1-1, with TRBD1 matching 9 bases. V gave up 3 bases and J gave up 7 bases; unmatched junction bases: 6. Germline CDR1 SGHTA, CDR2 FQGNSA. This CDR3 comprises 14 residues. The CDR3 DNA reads TGTGCCAGCAGCTTCGGAGGGACAGGGAATGAAGCTTTCTTT. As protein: CASSFGGTGNEAFF.

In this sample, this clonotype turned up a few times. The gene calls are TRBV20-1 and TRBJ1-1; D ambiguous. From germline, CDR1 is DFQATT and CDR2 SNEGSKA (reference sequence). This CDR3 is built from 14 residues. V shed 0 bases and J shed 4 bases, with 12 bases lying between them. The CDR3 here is CSARDQRAITEAFF. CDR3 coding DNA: TGCAGTGCTAGAGATCAACGGGCCATCACTGAAGCTTTCTTT.

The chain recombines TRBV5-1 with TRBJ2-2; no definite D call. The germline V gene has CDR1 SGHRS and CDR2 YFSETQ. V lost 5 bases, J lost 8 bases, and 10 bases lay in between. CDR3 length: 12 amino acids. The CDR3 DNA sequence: TGCGCCAGCAGTCTACAATCGGGGGAGCTGTTTTTT. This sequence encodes CASSLQSGELFF.

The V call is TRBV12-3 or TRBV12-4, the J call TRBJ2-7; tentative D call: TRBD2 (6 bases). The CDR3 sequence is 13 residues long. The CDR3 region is CARSLTGGSEQYV. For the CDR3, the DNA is TGTGCCAGAAGTTTAACCGGAGGGAGCGAGCAGTACGTC.

The CDR3: CASSTRAGANTGELFF. CDR3 in DNA: TGTGCCAGCAGCACCCGAGCGGGGGCGAACACCGGGGAGCTGTTTTTT. The chain couples TRBV7-2 to TRBJ2-2, with 8 positions matching TRBD2. The CDR3 sequence is 16 residues long. V dropped 5 bases and J dropped 0; count of bases not matched to a gene: 5. From germline, CDR1 is SGHTA and CDR2 FQGNSA.

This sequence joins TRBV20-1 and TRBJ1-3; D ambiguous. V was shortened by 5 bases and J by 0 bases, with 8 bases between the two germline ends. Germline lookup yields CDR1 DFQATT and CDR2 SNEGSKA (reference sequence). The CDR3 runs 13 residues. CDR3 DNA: TGCAGTGCTTGCCGGGCCTCTGGAAACACCATATATTTT. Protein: CSACRASGNTIYF.

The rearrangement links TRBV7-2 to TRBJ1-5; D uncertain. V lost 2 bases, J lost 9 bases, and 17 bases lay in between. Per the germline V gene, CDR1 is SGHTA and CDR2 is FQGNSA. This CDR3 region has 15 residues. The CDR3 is CASSLTRTAFGPQHF. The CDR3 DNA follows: TGTGCCAGCAGCTTAACCCGTACAGCCTTTGGGCCCCAGCATTTT.

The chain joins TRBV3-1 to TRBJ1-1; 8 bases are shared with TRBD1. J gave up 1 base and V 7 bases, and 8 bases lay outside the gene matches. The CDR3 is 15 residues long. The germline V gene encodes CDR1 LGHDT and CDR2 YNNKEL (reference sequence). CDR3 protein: CASTQAGTGNTEAFF. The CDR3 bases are TGTGCCAGCACCCAGGCCGGGACAGGGAACACTGAAGCTTTCTTT.

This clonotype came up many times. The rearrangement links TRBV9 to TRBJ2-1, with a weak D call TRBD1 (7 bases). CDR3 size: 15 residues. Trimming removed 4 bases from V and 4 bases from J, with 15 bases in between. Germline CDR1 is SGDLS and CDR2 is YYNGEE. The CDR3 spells CASSLGGGQYNEQFF. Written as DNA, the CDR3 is TGTGCCAGCAGCCTAGGAGGGGGCCAGTACAATGAGCAGTTCTTC.

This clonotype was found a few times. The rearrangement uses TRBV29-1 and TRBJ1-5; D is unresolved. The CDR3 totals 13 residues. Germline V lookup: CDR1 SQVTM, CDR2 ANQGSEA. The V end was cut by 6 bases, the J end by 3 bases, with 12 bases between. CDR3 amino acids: CSVGDGYNQPQHF. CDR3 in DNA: TGCAGCGTGGGAGACGGCTACAATCAGCCCCAGCATTTT.